This TCR beta chain was observed in a study of cytomegalovirus exposure and HLA in healthy donors. The PCR ran on 60 Vbeta and 13 Jbeta primers. Here immunoSEQ multiplex PCR was the method, and the copy in TCRdb shows in-frame clones only, minus some. The table lists approximately 180,000 clones, roughly 86% of them singletons. Germline V gene lookup returns CDR1 KGHSH and CDR2 LQKENI. Trimming took 2 bases from V and 2 from J, leaving 12 bases between them. The CDR3 spans 15 residues. The sequence was collected from a woman younger than 35 in good health and CMV-seronegative. The material sequenced was PBMCs. V and J are TRBV18 and TRBJ2-5, with D perhaps matching TRBD1 (5 bases). DNA of the CDR3: TGTGCCAGCTCACCATTGACGAGACAGCAAGAGACCCAGTACTTC. Protein product: CASSPLTRQQETQYF.